What follows describes a single T cell receptor beta chain. What it binds is unknown. These data come from a study of graft-versus-host responses after intestinal transplantation. About the research overall: Recipients across the board were started on anti-thymocyte globulin induction, then kept on tacrolimus and steroids for approximately three years.

Clones were read by immunoSEQ multiplex PCR, and TCRdb kept only the in-frame ones, dropping some. The sample has approximately 80,000 clones, 85% to 90% seen once. Germline CDR1 and CDR2: WSHSY and SAAADI. The CDR3 spans 14 residues. Trimming removed 4 bases at V and 5 bases at J, with 11 bases between. The study, taken as a whole, reports: Investigators detected GvH clones in recipient marrow, with some emerging earlier in ileum or blood. Allografts carried high graft-versus-host to host-versus-graft clonal ratios in patients having graft-donor T cell macrochimerism.

V usage is TRBV10-2 and J usage is TRBJ1-4; D unresolved. The sequence came from a human donor who received an intestinal transplant. The source was unstimulated CD4+ T cells sorted from spleen or lymph node cells, collected before intestinal transplant. CDR3 in amino acids: CASSVRQWNEKLFF. The CDR3 DNA sequence: TGCGCCAGCAGTGTGCGGCAGTGGAATGAAAAACTGTTTTTT.